This T cell receptor (beta chain) emerged from a study of pediatric ulcerative colitis. Findings and caveats of the study: In rectum, acute severe colitis had expanded clones and less diversity. Ulcerative colitis patients shared more blood-rectal clones than controls.

Sequenced by immunoSEQ multiplex PCR; TCRdb stores in-frame clones only, minus some. The sample contains more than 40,000 clones, around 79% of which appear only once. The rectum was sampled with one to two pinch biopsies at colonoscopy. The germline gives CDR1 SNHLY, CDR2 FYNNEI. This CDR3 has 12 amino acids. V trimming: 11 bases; J trimming: 0 bases; junction bases outside the gene matches: 4. For this clone: What it binds is not known.

Sequenced material: gut tissue. The chain couples TRBV2 to TRBJ2-7; TRBD2 agrees at 7 bases. The receptor comes from a girl aged 5-17 years with moderate ulcerative colitis. CDR3 protein: CAGGSFSYEQYF. CDR3 sequence (DNA): TGTGCCGGCGGGAGTTTCTCCTACGAGCAGTACTTC.